This T cell receptor (beta chain) was sequenced during a study of early T cells in non-severe SARS-CoV-2 infection. This clonotype was seen many times. TCRdb reprocessed the 5' RACE reads via MiXCR and lists one record per CDR3 protein. This table holds 45,000 to 55,000 distinct CDR3 sequences, roughly 10% found once. The sequence derives from an adult who was a healthcare worker with PCR-confirmed SARS-CoV-2 infection or an uninfected control (not recorded which). The sample comprised whole blood.

The chain's CDR3 is CSAREGQHNSPLHF. The CDR3 coding sequence is TGCAGTGCTAGGGAGGGACAGCATAATTCACCCCTCCACTTT. The chain uses TRBV20-1 and TRBJ1-6, with TRBD1 matching 7 bases. The CDR3 spans 14 residues. Germline loops: CDR1 DFQATT, CDR2 SNEGSKA (reference sequence). Losses at the gene ends were 3 bases for V and 5 bases for J; bases not matched to a gene: 4.